This T cell receptor (beta chain) was captured by sequencing in a study of blood T cell repertoires in COVID-19. Turning to the study itself: The United States, Italy and Spain were the sources of the acute and convalescent COVID-19 samples.

The authors' processing: Reference gene primer amplification yielded estimated nucleated cell counts. The protocol was immunoSEQ multiplex PCR, while the TCRdb copy is restricted to in-frame clones and leaves out a portion. The DNA was the basis for D and trimming; V, J and clone size are from that table. This table holds 75,000 to 95,000 clones, 75% to 90% found once. V lost 2 bases, J lost 9 bases, and 7 bases stayed unmatched. CDR3 length equals 16 residues. The germline V gene has CDR1 MGHRA and CDR2 YSYEKL. The receptor's source is a woman in her thirties or forties with active or convalescent COVID-19. Sequencing was done on a sample of peripheral blood. The gene calls are TRBV4-1 and TRBJ2-1, with 13 bases fitting TRBD2. This CDR3 is CASSQLTSGRAFEQFF. CDR3 nucleotide sequence: TGCGCCAGCAGCCAACTTACTAGCGGGAGGGCATTTGAGCAGTTCTTC.